The sequence of this TCR beta chain was determined in a study of cytomegalovirus exposure and HLA in healthy donors. The wider study: The study placed approximately 78% of its 398 genotyped donors in the Caucasian-associated ancestry cluster. Notes on the study in general: Some public TCRs appeared in many individuals, while most sequences were rare. In an earlier analysis, productive rearrangement rates for most beta V segments clustered near 87% or 30%. 87-base-pair reads could not separate some V segments, including TRBV6-2 and TRBV6-3.

This CDR3 contains 14 residues. Germline loops: CDR1 SGHRS, CDR2 YFSETQ. The J segment lost 4 bases and the V segment lost 0 bases, leaving 1 base of the junction unmatched. Details on this clone: What it recognizes is unknown.

A multiplex PCR was run with 60 Vbeta primers and 13 Jbeta primers. Profiling relied on immunoSEQ multiplex PCR, and the TCRdb table lists in-frame clones only, not all of them. The sample includes about 93,000 clones, roughly 78% seen only once; the top ten take about 7.9%. This chain joins TRBV5-1 and TRBJ1-3; 7 bases line up with TRBD1. Sequenced input: PBMCs. The sequence was collected from a man younger than 45 in good health and CMV-seronegative. CDR3 sequence: CASSLATGGNTIYF. CDR3 in DNA: TGCGCCAGCAGCTTGGCGACAGGGGGAAACACCATATATTTT.